Listed below are T cell receptor beta chains from one sample, sequenced in a study of blood T cell repertoires in COVID-19. Assay: immunoSEQ multiplex PCR; the TCRdb copy retains only in-frame clones and omits some. Of over 300,000 clones listed, approximately 90% were seen once; the top ten hold approximately 6%. Specimen: PBMCs or T cells enriched from blood (not recorded which). The origin of the receptors is a woman under 40 who had recovered from COVID-19. Both conserved end residues are part of each CDR3. D genes are given only for firm matches. Not all rows give a size; the values are once, few, many and, for expanded clones, a class.

clone size	D gene	V gene	J gene	CDR3 DNA	CDR3 protein
-	-	TRBV29-1	TRBJ2-1	TGCAGCGTTGTTCCCGGCAGGGGAATCGACAATGAGCAGTTCTTC	CSVVPGRGIDNEQFF
-	-	TRBV19	TRBJ1-4	TGTGCCAGTAGTATCGGCACAGCTACTAATGAAAAACTGTTTTTT	CASSIGTATNEKLFF
-	-	TRBV29-1	TRBJ1-4	TGCAGCGTTGAACGGCAGGGGAGTGAAAAACTGTTTTTT	CSVERQGSEKLFF
-	-	TRBV30	TRBJ2-1	TGTGCCTGGAGTGTACTGGGAGGAACGAGGGGCAATGAGCAGTTCTTC	CAWSVLGGTRGNEQFF
-	-	TRBV10-3	TRBJ2-3	TGTGCCATCAGAGACAGTTCGGGAGATACGCAGTATTTT	CAIRDSSGDTQYF
-	-	TRBV19	TRBJ1-2	TGTGCCAGTAGTCCCCAATCAGCTAACTATGGCTACACCTTC	CASSPQSANYGYTF
-	TRBD1	TRBV5-4	TRBJ1-2	TGTGCCAGCAGCTTGCAGGGGGGTAGCGGCTACACCTTC	CASSLQGGSGYTF
-	-	TRBV3-1/TRBV3-2	TRBJ1-1	TGTGCCAGCAGCCAAGGGCAGGGCGCTGAAGCTTTCTTT	CASSQGQGAEAFF
-	TRBD1	TRBV24-1	TRBJ2-3	TGTGCCACCAGACAGGGGGCGACAGATACGCAGTATTTT	CATRQGATDTQYF
-	TRBD1	TRBV7-2	TRBJ1-3	TGTGCCAGCAGCACGGGACAGCGAAACACCATATATTTT	CASSTGQRNTIYF
-	TRBD1	TRBV2	TRBJ1-2	TGTGCCAGCAGTGGCACCGGGACAGGGTACGGCTACACCTTC	CASSGTGTGYGYTF
-	TRBD2	TRBV30	TRBJ2-1	TGTGCCTGGAGGGTGAGGACTAGCGGGTACAATGAGCAGTTCTTC	CAWRVRTSGYNEQFF
-	-	TRBV25-1	TRBJ1-6	TGTGCCAGCAGTGAGTTGGGGGGGGCGGGTAATTCACCCCTCCACTTT	CASSELGGAGNSPLHF
-	-	TRBV21-1	TRBJ1-5	TGTGCCAGCAGCAAAGACCACAGTCGCAATCAGCCCCAGCATTTT	CASSKDHSRNQPQHF
-	TRBD1	TRBV7-7	TRBJ2-3	TGTGCTAGCAGCCGCATTACAGGACAGGGCCAGAGCACAGATACGCAGTATTTT	CASSRITGQGQSTDTQYF
once	TRBD1	TRBV4-3	TRBJ2-7	TGCGCCAGCAGCCAAGGACAGGGGAAAACCTACGAGCAGTACTTC	CASSQGQGKTYEQYF
-	-	TRBV3-1/TRBV3-2	TRBJ1-2	TGTGCCAGCAGCCAAGTAGGAGGGAATGGCTACACCTTC	CASSQVGGNGYTF
once	TRBD2	TRBV5-4	TRBJ2-5	TGTGCCAGCAGCTTGGAAGGACTAGGAGGGCAAGAGACCCAGTACTTC	CASSLEGLGGQETQYF
-	-	TRBV29-1	TRBJ1-1	TGCAGCGTTGCCGGGAAGAACACTGAAGCTTTCTTT	CSVAGKNTEAFF
-	-	TRBV19	TRBJ1-2	TGTGCCAGTAGTATAGCGACCGTTGCGGGGCCGCGGGGCTACACCTTC	CASSIATVAGPRGYTF
-	-	TRBV27	TRBJ2-3	TGTGCCAGCAGTTTATGGGCCACAGATACGCAGTATTTT	CASSLWATDTQYF
-	TRBD2	TRBV4-2	TRBJ2-5	TGTGCCAGCAGCCAGGAGACTAGCGGGGGGCTTATCGCGACCCAGTACTTC	CASSQETSGGLIATQYF
once	TRBD1	TRBV18	TRBJ1-1	TGTGCCAGCTCACCAACCACAGGGGGCGAAGCTTTCTTT	CASSPTTGGEAFF
-	TRBD1	TRBV19	TRBJ1-4	TGTGCCAGTAGCCCCCGTGGACAGGGGGTAGAAAAACTGTTTTTT	CASSPRGQGVEKLFF
few	-	TRBV5-1	TRBJ1-1	TGCGCCAGCAGCTTGGCTTCGCAGGGGAATTTTGAAGCTTTCTTT	CASSLASQGNFEAFF
-	-	TRBV5-1	TRBJ1-1	TGCGCCAGCAGCCCCCCCTGGGGAACAGGAGAAAACACTGAAGCTTTCTTT	CASSPPWGTGENTEAFF
-	-	TRBV29-1	TRBJ2-1	TGCAGCGTTCACAGCTCCTACAATGAGCAGTTCTTC	CSVHSSYNEQFF
-	-	TRBV20-1	TRBJ1-1	TGCAGTGCTAGTCCCCGCGGGGGTGGGGACACTGAAGCTTTCTTT	CSASPRGGGDTEAFF
-	-	TRBV11-2	TRBJ1-2	TGTGCCAGCAGCTTAGGGGGGCCCAACTATGGCTACACCTTC	CASSLGGPNYGYTF
-	-	TRBV15	TRBJ1-5	TGTGCCACCAGCATCGCGGGGGGGGATCAGCCCCAGCATTTT	CATSIAGGDQPQHF
-	TRBD1	TRBV2	TRBJ2-2	TGTGCCAGCAGACGGGACAGGGGAACCGGGGAGCTGTTTTTT	CASRRDRGTGELFF
-	TRBD1	TRBV6-5	TRBJ1-1	TGTGCCAGCAGTTACTCAGGACAGGGGAACACTGAAGCTTTCTTT	CASSYSGQGNTEAFF
-	-	TRBV4-1	TRBJ1-5	TGCGCCAGCAGCCAACGGGACAATCAGCCCCAGCATTTT	CASSQRDNQPQHF
few	-	TRBV5-6	TRBJ2-3	TGTGCCAGCAGCTCCAGGGGTCCGGGCACAGATACGCAGTATTTT	CASSSRGPGTDTQYF
-	TRBD2	TRBV9	TRBJ2-7	TGTGCCAGCAGCGTAGGGGAGGGTCGCTCCTACGAGCAGTACTTC	CASSVGEGRSYEQYF
-	-	TRBV18	TRBJ1-4	TGTGCCAGCTCACCGCCGGGGAATGAAAAACTGTTTTTT	CASSPPGNEKLFF
-	TRBD1	TRBV27	TRBJ1-4	TGTGCCAGCTCTGACAGGGAATCAACTAATGAAAAACTGTTTTTT	CASSDRESTNEKLFF
once	-	TRBV5-1	TRBJ1-1	TGCGCCAGCAGCGGGGGGGTAAGCCTCCTCGCTGAAGCTTTCTTT	CASSGGVSLLAEAFF
-	-	TRBV5-8	TRBJ2-7	TGTGCCAGCAGCTCCCACAGGGCGACCTACGAGCAGTACTTC	CASSSHRATYEQYF
few	TRBD2	TRBV30	TRBJ2-7	TGTGCCTGGAGTGGTACCGGAAGCGGGGAGCCCCCATACGAGCAGTACTTC	CAWSGTGSGEPPYEQYF
-	TRBD1	TRBV5-1	TRBJ1-1	TGCGCCAGCAGCTTTTCAGGGGGGAACACTGAAGCTTTCTTT	CASSFSGGNTEAFF
-	-	TRBV27	TRBJ1-2	TGTGCCAGCAGCACCCCCGGGCCCCTAAGGGGAGGCTACACCTTC	CASSTPGPLRGGYTF
-	-	TRBV10-3	TRBJ1-5	TGTGCCATCAGTGAGTTCGGGACAAGCAATCAGCCCCAGCATTTT	CAISEFGTSNQPQHF
-	TRBD2	TRBV7-2	TRBJ2-5	TGTGCCAGCAGCTTCCCGTTAGCGGGGGCAGAGACCCAGTACTTC	CASSFPLAGAETQYF
-	-	TRBV19	TRBJ1-2	TGTGCCAGTAGTCCGCCCTGGGGGGGTTCTAACTATGGCTACACCTTC	CASSPPWGGSNYGYTF
-	-	TRBV19	TRBJ2-2	TGTGCCAGTAGTTCCCCCAGACTGAGGCCCGGGGAGCTGTTTTTT	CASSSPRLRPGELFF
-	-	TRBV6-1	TRBJ1-6	TGTGCCAGCAGTGAAGACGGGAGCTCCTATAATTCACCCCTCCACTTT	CASSEDGSSYNSPLHF
-	-	TRBV6-5	TRBJ1-5	TGTGCCAGCACCCAGGCGTTTGGCAATCAGCCCCAGCATTTT	CASTQAFGNQPQHF
-	-	TRBV12-3/TRBV12-4	TRBJ2-1	TGTGCCAGCAGAACGGACAGATACAATGAGCAGTTCTTC	CASRTDRYNEQFF
-	TRBD1	TRBV9	TRBJ1-6	TGTGCCAGCAGCTTCACCGGGACAGGGGCGTCCTATAATTCACCCCTCCACTTT	CASSFTGTGASYNSPLHF
-	-	TRBV19	TRBJ1-3	TGTGCCAGTAGCCCCACAGGGTCTGGAAACACCATATATTTT	CASSPTGSGNTIYF
-	-	TRBV20-1	TRBJ2-7	TGCAGTGCCCGGGACACGTACGAGCAGTACTTC	CSARDTYEQYF
-	-	TRBV5-4	TRBJ1-2	TGTGCCAGCACCTCCTTTGGGGGCCGTAGGGGCTACACCTTC	CASTSFGGRRGYTF
-	-	TRBV7-2	TRBJ2-6	TGTGCCAGCAGCCTTTGGGGCCGGAGCTCTGGGGCCAACGTCCTGACTTTC	CASSLWGRSSGANVLTF
-	TRBD1	TRBV10-2	TRBJ1-6	TGCGCCAGCTACCGACCGGGACAGGGCGGTTCACCCCTCCACTTT	CASYRPGQGGSPLHF
-	-	TRBV5-1	TRBJ2-7	TGCGCCAGCAGCTTCCAGTACGAGCAGTACTTC	CASSFQYEQYF
-	-	TRBV10-3	TRBJ1-1	TGTGCCATCAGTGAGAACAGCATGAGCACTGAAGCTTTCTTT	CAISENSMSTEAFF
once	-	TRBV5-1	TRBJ1-1	TGCGCCAGCAGCTTGGGGTTAGGAGGGTTGGATACTGAAGCTTTCTTT	CASSLGLGGLDTEAFF